This T cell receptor (beta chain) came from a study of T cells in Graves' hyperthyroidism and ophthalmopathy. The CDR3 spans 12 residues. V was cut by 11 bases and J by 8 bases, with 16 bases left in between. Germline values: CDR1 MDHEN, CDR2 SYDVKM. Newly diagnosed patients aged 18 to 65 had hyperthyroidism of under 2 months' duration. Diagnosing involved the use of clinical symptoms, serum thyroxine and TRAb, thyroid ultrasound and orbital computed tomography. 10 ml fresh peripheral blood yielded the PBMCs. This clonotype has a handful of counts. The antigen remains unidentified. Researchers amplified the TCR beta CDR3 regions from RNA transcripts. TCR CDR3 regions were first amplified by RT-PCR with HTBI primers. In TCRdb, the multiplex PCR reads were re-called with MiXCR into one record per CDR3 protein. The sample consists of roughly 720,000 distinct CDR3 sequences, around 16% of them appearing once.

Regarding the study as a whole: Blood shared most expanded thyroid clonotypes above 0.001.

This chain connects TRBV28 to TRBJ2-1; tentative D call: TRBD1 (5 bases). The TCR was taken from a man aged 45-60 years with Graves' hyperthyroidism. The sample was blood. CDR3 bases: TGTGCCGCAGGGCGTCCTAGGGATGAGCAGTTCTTC. It yields the protein CAAGRPRDEQFF.